The 4 T cell receptor beta chains below were found in one sample sequenced in a study of control samples from healthy donors and cancer patients. This table comes from immunoSEQ multiplex PCR, and its TCRdb copy is limited to in-frame clones, with some not included. The sample has about 120,000 clones, 90% seen once. Sequencing was performed on blood. The origin of the receptors is a man between 40 and 49 years old in good health.

J is TRBJ2-7 and V is TRBV10-2, with D possibly being TRBD1 or TRBD2 (5 bases each). The germline V and J ends were trimmed by 7 bases and 2 bases, with 12 bases remaining between them. CDR3 size: 13 residues. The V gene's germline CDR1 is WSHSY and CDR2 SAAADI. The CDR3 nucleotides read TGCGCCAGCATTTCGGGGCCAACCTACGAGCAGTACTTC. It is translated as CASISGPTYEQYF.

The V call is TRBV9, the J call TRBJ2-3; 9 bases map to TRBD2. With 0 bases clipped from V and 3 bases from J, the junction kept 2 bases outside the gene matches. The CDR3 is 15 residues long. Germline CDR1 SGDLS, CDR2 YYNGEE. CDR3 coding DNA: TGTGCCAGCAGCGTAGGAACTAGCGGGACAGATACGCAGTATTTT. It yields the protein CASSVGTSGTDTQYF.

The chain recombines TRBV6-1 with TRBJ1-2, with D uncertain. The germline CDR1 and CDR2 sequences are MNHNS and SASEGT. CDR3 length: 12 residues. The V end lost 2 bases, the J end lost 4 bases, and 5 bases lay between the germline ends. The DNA for the CDR3 is TGTGCCAGCAGTGAATACTCCTATGGCTACACCTTC. Amino acids: CASSEYSYGYTF.

Regarding this clone: The germline gene is not matched at one end of the junction; a read error may be the cause. The rearrangement joins TRBV5-1 to TRBJ1-6, with TRBD1 identical over 9 bases. This CDR3 region has 14 residues. CDR1 SGHRS and CDR2 YFSETQ come from the germline V gene. The CDR3 reads CASSWGQGNSPLHF. The CDR3 DNA reads TGCGCCAGCAGCTGGGGACAGGGAAATTCCCCCCTCCACTTT.